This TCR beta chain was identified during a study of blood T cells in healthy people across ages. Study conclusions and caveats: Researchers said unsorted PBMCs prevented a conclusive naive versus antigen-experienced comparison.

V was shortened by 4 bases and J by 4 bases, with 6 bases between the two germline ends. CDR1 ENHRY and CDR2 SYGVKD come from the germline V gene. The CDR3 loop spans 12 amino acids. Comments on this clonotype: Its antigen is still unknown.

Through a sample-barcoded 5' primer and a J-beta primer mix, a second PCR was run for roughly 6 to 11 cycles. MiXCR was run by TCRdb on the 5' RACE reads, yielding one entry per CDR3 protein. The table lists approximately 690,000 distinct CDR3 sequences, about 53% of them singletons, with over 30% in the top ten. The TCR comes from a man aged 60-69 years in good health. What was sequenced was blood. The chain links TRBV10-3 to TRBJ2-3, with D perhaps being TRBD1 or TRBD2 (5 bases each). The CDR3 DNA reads TGTGCCATCAGTGGGGACGCAGATACGCAGTATTTT. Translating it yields CAISGDADTQYF.